The rows below give T cell receptor beta chains drawn from one sample of a study of breast tumors, draining lymph nodes, adjacent tissues. TCRdb re-called the multiplex PCR reads with MiXCR, one entry per CDR3 protein. The data hold 250,000 or so distinct CDR3 sequences, with roughly 31% observed a single time. The sample comprised axillary lymph node tissue. The receptors come from a female donor with breast cancer. Some clones in this sample may be carry-over from other donors' samples. Both conserved end residues are part of each CDR3. The D gene is left open where the match is weak. Clone size is shown for a subset of rows, as once, few, many or a class of expanded clone.

>TRBJ2-1|NA|TRBV18|NA
TGTGTCAGCTCAAGCGGCAATGAGCAGTTCTTC
CVSSSGNEQFF
>TRBJ2-7|NA|TRBV7-6|TRBD2
TGTGCCAGCAGTTCAGGGGCGGGAGGGCCCAACCCTTACGAGCAGTACTTC
CASSSGAGGPNPYEQYF
>TRBJ2-3|many|TRBV15|NA
TGTGCCACCAGCCGGCAGGGGACAGATACGCAGTATTTT
CATSRQGTDTQYF
>TRBJ2-7|many|TRBV2|NA
TGTGCCAGTTCCCTCGGCGGGGCGACCTACGAGCAGTACTTC
CASSLGGATYEQYF
>TRBJ2-7|few|TRBV28|NA
TGTGCCAGCACCGGGTCGGGGCACGAGCAGTACTTC
CASTGSGHEQYF
>TRBJ2-7|once|TRBV2|TRBD1
TGTGCCAGCAGTGACCCGGGACAGGGGGCGATCTACGAGCAGTACTTC
CASSDPGQGAIYEQYF
>TRBJ2-3|many|TRBV5-6|TRBD2
TGTGCCAGCAGCTTGGTAGCGGGAGGCACAGATACGCAGTATTTT
CASSLVAGGTDTQYF
>TRBJ2-5|many|TRBV9|TRBD2
TGTGCCAGCAGCCGCTCGGGGGGCCAAGAGACCCAGTACTTC
CASSRSGGQETQYF
>TRBJ2-7|many|TRBV12-5|NA
TGTGCTAGTGGTTTGAACCGGGCCGAGCAGTACTTC
CASGLNRAEQYF
>TRBJ2-7|many|TRBV7-2|NA
TGTGCCAGCAGCTTAGTGGGGGGGGCGGGAGTGTCCTACGAGCAGTACTTC
CASSLVGGAGVSYEQYF
>TRBJ2-5|many|TRBV7-6|TRBD2
TGTGCCAGCAGCTGGGGGAGGGCGGTGGAGACCCAGTACTTC
CASSWGRAVETQYF
>TRBJ2-7|NA|TRBV25-1|TRBD2
TGTGCCAGCAGTGCCCCGGGACTAGCGGGAGGAATAGCTTACGAGCAGTACTTC
CASSAPGLAGGIAYEQYF
>TRBJ2-7|many|TRBV6-6|TRBD2
TGTGCCAGCAGTTACGGACCCACCTCAGGCCTAGCGGGAGAGTTCGACGAGCAGTACTTC
CASSYGPTSGLAGEFDEQYF
>TRBJ1-5|many|TRBV6-6|NA
TGTGCCAGCAGTCTCTCAGGGACGGGGAGCAATCAGCCCCAGCATTTT
CASSLSGTGSNQPQHF
>TRBJ2-3|many|TRBV20-1|TRBD2
TGCAGTGCTGGGGGACTAGCGAACACAGATACGCAGTATTTT
CSAGGLANTDTQYF
>TRBJ1-2|many|TRBV7-9|NA
TGTGCCAGCAGCCCACTCGGGGATTGGTATGGCTACACCTTC
CASSPLGDWYGYTF
>TRBJ2-7|many|TRBV25-1|NA
TGTGCCAGCAGTGAACCAGCCACCTACGAGCAGTACTTC
CASSEPATYEQYF
>TRBJ2-3|NA|TRBV5-8|NA
TGTGCCAGCAGCTCAGAGGGCGGGGTGGCAGATACGCAGTATTTT
CASSSEGGVADTQYF
>TRBJ2-7|many|TRBV12-3/TRBV12-4|NA
TGTGCCAGTGGTTGGACGCAAGGCGGCGAGCAGTACTTC
CASGWTQGGEQYF
>TRBJ2-7|many|TRBV19|NA
TGTGCCTCCGGGAGCCCCTACGAGCAGTACTTC
CASGSPYEQYF
>TRBJ2-1|many|TRBV7-8|TRBD2
TGTGCCAGCAGCCCCCGCGCGGCGGGAGCGATCAATGAGCAGTTCTTC
CASSPRAAGAINEQFF
>TRBJ2-7|many|TRBV7-2|NA
TGTGCCAGCAGCTTAGCTCTGGGGAGGCGCTACGAGCAGTACTTC
CASSLALGRRYEQYF
>TRBJ2-1|many|TRBV20-1|TRBD2
TGCAGTGCTAGTGCGGGAGGGTCCCGAATGAATGAGCAGTTCTTC
CSASAGGSRMNEQFF
>TRBJ2-5|many|TRBV20-1|NA
TGCAGTGCTAGGAGGCAAGGGCGTTACCAAGAGACCCAGTACTTC
CSARRQGRYQETQYF
>TRBJ1-2|NA|TRBV7-2|TRBD1
TGTGCTGGCAAGGCACGACAGGGAATAGATGGCTACACCTTC
CAGKARQGIDGYTF
>TRBJ2-5|many|TRBV5-1|NA
TGCGCCAGCAGCTTGGTACTAGCTTTGAGGGAGACCCAGTACTTC
CASSLVLALRETQYF
>TRBJ2-1|many|TRBV10-3|TRBD1
TGTGCCACCGGAACCGGGACAGGGCCCAACAATGAGCAGTTCTTC
CATGTGTGPNNEQFF
>TRBJ2-7|NA|TRBV30|TRBD2
TGTGCCTGGAAGGATAGCGGGAGGTACGAGCAGTACTTC
CAWKDSGRYEQYF
>TRBJ2-1|many|TRBV6-5|NA
TGTGCCAGCAGTTACGCGGTCAGCTCCTACAATGAGCAGTTCTTC
CASSYAVSSYNEQFF
>TRBJ2-2|NA|TRBV7-6|NA
TGTGCCAGCAGCCTAACGGGGCCTGGGGAGCTGTTTTTT
CASSLTGPGELFF
>TRBJ1-2|NA|TRBV29-1|TRBD1
TGCAGCGTCTCCGGGACAGCTGGACACTATGGCTACACCTTC
CSVSGTAGHYGYTF
>TRBJ2-6|many|TRBV9|TRBD1
TGTGCCAGCGGCTTCGGGACAGGGGGGCCTGGGGCCAACGTCCTGACTTTC
CASGFGTGGPGANVLTF
>TRBJ2-7|NA|TRBV5-4|NA
TGTGCCAGCAGCTTGGTTCCGATAGCATACGAGCAGTACTTC
CASSLVPIAYEQYF
>TRBJ1-5|many|TRBV19|NA
TGTGCCAGTAAAGCAGGGACTAATCAGCCCCAGCATTTT
CASKAGTNQPQHF
>TRBJ2-3|NA|TRBV20-1|NA
TGCAGTGCTAGAGAGGCCATCTACAATGAGCAGTATTTT
CSAREAIYNEQYF
>TRBJ2-3|many|TRBV9|TRBD2
TGTGCCAGCAGGCCGCCGGGACTAGACACAGATACGCAGTATTTT
CASRPPGLDTDTQYF
>TRBJ2-3|NA|TRBV6-5|NA
TGTGCCAGCAGTTACTCGATGGGCGGACCCGCGGTAGATACGCAGTATTTT
CASSYSMGGPAVDTQYF
>TRBJ1-2|many|TRBV6-1|NA
TGTGCCAGCAATACAGGGTATTACTATGGCTACACCTTC
CASNTGYYYGYTF
>TRBJ2-7|few|TRBV3-1|NA
TGTGCCAGCAGCCTCGGGGGGCGGGGCTACGAGCAGTACTTC
CASSLGGRGYEQYF
>TRBJ2-1|few|TRBV6-1|NA
TGTGCCAGCAGAACGACTGAGAGGAGACCCTACAATGAGCAGTTCTTC
CASRTTERRPYNEQFF
>TRBJ2-2|many|TRBV2|NA
TGTGCCAGCAGTGAGCAGGACTCGAACACCGGGGAGCTGTTTTTT
CASSEQDSNTGELFF
>TRBJ1-1|NA|TRBV9|NA
TGTGCCAGCAGCCCACGGGGGAGCCCTAACACTGAAGCTTTCTTT
CASSPRGSPNTEAFF
>TRBJ1-5|many|TRBV19|NA
TGTGCCAGTAGTATAACAGGCGGGCGGCCCCAGCATTTT
CASSITGGRPQHF
>TRBJ2-3|many|TRBV7-2|TRBD1
TGTGCCAGCAGCTTCAGACAGGGTGCAAGCACAGATACGCAGTATTTT
CASSFRQGASTDTQYF
>TRBJ1-5|NA|TRBV28|NA
TGTGCCAGCAGTTTTGGTCGAAGAGTATCAGGCAATCAGCCCCAGCATTTT
CASSFGRRVSGNQPQHF
>TRBJ2-1|many|TRBV10-1|TRBD2
TGCGCCAGCAGCTTAGCGGGAGACGGTGAGCAGTTCTTC
CASSLAGDGEQFF
>TRBJ2-5|NA|TRBV7-7|TRBD1
TGTGCTGGCAGCTTAGGGGGCTGGGGAGAGACCCAGTACTTC
CAGSLGGWGETQYF
>TRBJ1-4|NA|TRBV7-9|TRBD1
TGTGCCAGCAGAGAATCCGGGACAGGGACTAATGAAAAACTGTTTTTT
CASRESGTGTNEKLFF
>TRBJ1-2|NA|TRBV6-2/TRBV6-3|TRBD1
TGTGCCAGCAGTCACTCGTTGGACAGGGGTCGTTGGGGCTACACCTTC
CASSHSLDRGRWGYTF
>TRBJ1-5|few|TRBV6-2/TRBV6-3|TRBD1
TGTGCCAGCAGTCACCGACGGGACAGGGGGCGCCTGCCCCAGCATTTT
CASSHRRDRGRLPQHF
>TRBJ1-3|NA|TRBV30|TRBD1
TGTGCCTGGAATGCAGGGGGCCTTAGAAACACCATATATTTT
CAWNAGGLRNTIYF
>TRBJ2-7|many|TRBV2|TRBD1
TGTGCCAGCAAGGTTGAGGGACAGACCTACGAGCAGTACTTC
CASKVEGQTYEQYF
>TRBJ2-5|many|TRBV19|TRBD2
TGTGCCAGTAGTAGCGGGAGGGCCGTCGAGACCCAGTACTTC
CASSSGRAVETQYF
>TRBJ1-2|NA|TRBV29-1|NA
TGCAGCGCCACTTTCCAGTCCGGGGGCCATGGCTACACCTTC
CSATFQSGGHGYTF
>TRBJ1-3|many|TRBV20-1|NA
TGCAGTGCCTTAGCGTCAGGGGCTGGAAACACCATATATTTT
CSALASGAGNTIYF
>TRBJ1-2|NA|TRBV30|TRBD1
TGTGCCTGGAGTCCGGTTTCAGGGGGCTATGGCTACACCTTC
CAWSPVSGGYGYTF
>TRBJ1-1|many|TRBV15|NA
TGTGCCACCAGCAGAGATGGTATAGCGGCTGAAGCTTTCTTT
CATSRDGIAAEAFF
>TRBJ2-1|NA|TRBV12-3/TRBV12-4|NA
TGTGCCAGCAGCCCCCGGGACCCCTACAATGAGCAGTTCTTC
CASSPRDPYNEQFF
>TRBJ2-1|many|TRBV15|NA
TGTGCCACCAGGTTTTCAGGGTACTCAGAATCCTACAATGAGCAGTTCTTC
CATRFSGYSESYNEQFF